The clone carrying this T cell receptor beta chain has a handful of counts. Antigen unknown. Profiles of TCR beta VDJ and CDR3 were generated from a genomic DNA template. Using its own MiXCR run on the reads, TCRdb lists one record per CDR3 protein. The sample gives under 200,000 distinct CDR3 sequences, roughly 50% of which show up once; about 31% is in the top ten. This sample stems from a study of CD8+CD57+ T cells in acquired aplastic anemia. Background on the study: Sorting CD4+ and CD8+ cells gave DNA averaging approximately 2.9 ug.

V was cut by 0 bases and J by 3 bases, with 8 bases left in between. The CDR3 spans 13 residues. Germline assignment: CDR1 GTSNPN and CDR2 SVGIG (reference sequence). Study-wide results and limits: It was found that about 31 CD8+ CDR3 sequences were shared between patients and controls.

Before being chosen for sequencing, patients had shown CD8+CD57+ cell expansion by flow cytometry. Specimen: sorted CD4+, CD8+, or CD8+CD57+ T cells (not recorded which) from PBMCs. This TCR was sampled from a human donor with aplastic anemia. The chain carries TRBV30 and TRBJ1-1, with a tentative D call TRBD1 (6 bases). The CDR3 nucleotides read TGTGCCTGGAGTGTACACAGGGACACTGAAGCTTTCTTT. Its translation is CAWSVHRDTEAFF.